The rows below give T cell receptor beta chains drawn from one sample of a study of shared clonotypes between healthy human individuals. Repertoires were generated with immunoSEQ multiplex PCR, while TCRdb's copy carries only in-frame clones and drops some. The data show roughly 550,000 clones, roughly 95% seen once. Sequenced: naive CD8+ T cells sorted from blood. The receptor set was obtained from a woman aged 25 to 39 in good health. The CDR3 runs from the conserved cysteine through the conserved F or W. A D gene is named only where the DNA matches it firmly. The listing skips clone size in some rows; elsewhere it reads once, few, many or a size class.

CDR3aa: CASSSQRGEAYEQYF
CDR3nt: TGTGCCAGCAGTTCACAGCGAGGGGAGGCGTACGAGCAGTACTTC
abundance: NA
d_gene: NA
v_gene: TRBV28
j_gene: TRBJ2-7

CDR3aa: CASSFSTDTQYF
CDR3nt: TGTGCCAGCAGCTTCAGCACAGATACGCAGTATTTT
abundance: NA
d_gene: NA
v_gene: TRBV13
j_gene: TRBJ2-3

CDR3aa: CASTGQGRVANYGYTF
CDR3nt: TGTGCCAGCACCGGACAGGGGAGGGTGGCTAACTATGGCTACACCTTC
abundance: once
d_gene: TRBD1
v_gene: TRBV9
j_gene: TRBJ1-2

CDR3aa: CSARGENEQYF
CDR3nt: TGCAGTGCTAGAGGGGAGAACGAGCAGTACTTC
abundance: few
d_gene: NA
v_gene: TRBV20-1
j_gene: TRBJ2-7

CDR3aa: CASSPGSNQPQHF
CDR3nt: TGTGCCAGCAGCCCAGGAAGCAATCAGCCCCAGCATTTT
abundance: NA
d_gene: NA
v_gene: TRBV7-6
j_gene: TRBJ1-5

CDR3aa: CASRTTAARPDTQYF
CDR3nt: TGTGCCAGCAGAACGACCGCCGCACGTCCAGATACGCAGTATTTT
abundance: NA
d_gene: NA
v_gene: TRBV2
j_gene: TRBJ2-3

CDR3aa: CASSDRDRVLGTEAFF
CDR3nt: TGTGCCAGCAGCGACCGGGACAGGGTGTTAGGGACTGAAGCTTTCTTT
abundance: NA
d_gene: TRBD1
v_gene: TRBV11-2
j_gene: TRBJ1-1

CDR3aa: CASSEFLDRATGELFF
CDR3nt: TGTGCCAGCAGTGAGTTCCTGGACAGGGCCACCGGGGAGCTGTTTTTT
abundance: NA
d_gene: TRBD1
v_gene: TRBV6-1
j_gene: TRBJ2-2

CDR3aa: CASSQSNRPNTGELFF
CDR3nt: TGTGCCAGCAGCCAATCTAACAGACCTAACACCGGGGAGCTGTTTTTT
abundance: once
d_gene: NA
v_gene: TRBV16
j_gene: TRBJ2-2

CDR3aa: CASSTGQGVHLYTGELFF
CDR3nt: TGCGCCAGCAGCACCGGACAGGGGGTCCATCTTTACACCGGGGAGCTGTTTTTT
abundance: NA
d_gene: TRBD1
v_gene: TRBV5-1
j_gene: TRBJ2-2

CDR3aa: CASSSAGLAGENEQFF
CDR3nt: TGTGCCAGCAGCTCGGCCGGACTAGCGGGAGAGAATGAGCAGTTCTTC
abundance: once
d_gene: TRBD2
v_gene: TRBV7-2
j_gene: TRBJ2-1

CDR3aa: CASSEVGEAFF
CDR3nt: TGTGCCAGCAGTGAAGTAGGTGAAGCTTTCTTT
abundance: NA
d_gene: NA
v_gene: TRBV25-1
j_gene: TRBJ1-1

CDR3aa: CASSVEGDTQYF
CDR3nt: TGTGCCAGCAGCGTAGAGGGCGATACGCAGTATTTT
abundance: NA
d_gene: NA
v_gene: TRBV9
j_gene: TRBJ2-3